A selection of T cell receptor beta chains follows, all from one sample in a study of radiation and T cells in renal cell carcinoma. Assay used: immunoSEQ multiplex PCR; TCRdb lists only in-frame clones, some missing. The sample carries about 150,000 clones, 70% to 90% recorded once. The sequences come from blood, collected from a patient whose treatment included radiotherapy and nephrectomy. Receptors were obtained from a woman between 50 and 59 years old with renal cell carcinoma. CDR3s include the opening cysteine and the closing phenylalanine or tryptophan. The order of the fields is D gene, J gene, V gene, clone size, CDR3 DNA, CDR3 protein. The D gene is left open where the match is weak. A clone size is listed for some rows: how often the clone was seen (once, few, many), or a class if it is expanded.

-,TRBJ2-7,TRBV7-8,-,TGTGCCAGCAGCCCCCGGGACACCCCCTACGAGCAGTACTTC,CASSPRDTPYEQYF
TRBD1,TRBJ1-6,TRBV27,-,TGTGCCAGCAGTTTCTCCGGGACAGGGGCGTATAATTCACCCCTCCACTTT,CASSFSGTGAYNSPLHF
-,TRBJ2-6,TRBV10-3,-,TGTGCCATCAGTGACGGTGGGGGAACTTCTGGGGCCAACGTCCTGACTTTC,CAISDGGGTSGANVLTF
TRBD1,TRBJ1-2,TRBV4-3,-,TGCGCCAGCAGCCGAGGGACAGCGAACTATGGCTACACCTTC,CASSRGTANYGYTF
-,TRBJ2-1,TRBV5-1,-,TGCGCCAGCAGGAGGTCCTGGAACTCCTACAATGAGCAGTTCTTC,CASRRSWNSYNEQFF
-,TRBJ2-2,TRBV19,-,TGTGCCAGTAGTACGCGAACCGGGACAAGAAACACCGGGGAGCTGTTTTTT,CASSTRTGTRNTGELFF
TRBD2,TRBJ2-5,TRBV7-7,-,TGTGCCAGCAGCTCGACAGCGGGGGCCTCGGAGACCCAGTACTTC,CASSSTAGASETQYF
-,TRBJ2-3,TRBV4-3,-,TGCGCCAGCAGCCAAGAAGAAGGGCTTGCAGATACGCAGTATTTT,CASSQEEGLADTQYF
-,TRBJ2-3,TRBV5-6,-,TGTGCCAGCAGCCGCACAGATACGCAGTATTTT,CASSRTDTQYF
TRBD2,TRBJ2-5,TRBV5-1,-,TGCGCCAGCAGCTTGGGCCAACTAGCGGGGGGACAAGAGACCCAGTACTTC,CASSLGQLAGGQETQYF
-,TRBJ1-3,TRBV28,-,TGTGCCAGCAGTATCCAGACAGGAAGCTCTGGAAACACCATATATTTT,CASSIQTGSSGNTIYF
TRBD1,TRBJ2-2,TRBV5-4,-,TGTGCCAGCACCCTGGGACAGGGGGCGGGGGCCGGGGAGCTGTTTTTT,CASTLGQGAGAGELFF
-,TRBJ2-1,TRBV6-6,-,TGTGCCAGCAGTTACGAACAGACTAAGTTCTTC,CASSYEQTKFF
-,TRBJ1-2,TRBV7-2,once,TGTGCCAGCAGCTTACAGGGGCCCTCCTATGGCTACACCTTC,CASSLQGPSYGYTF
TRBD2,TRBJ2-1,TRBV7-6,-,TGTGCCAGCAGCTTAGCGTCGACTAGCGGGAGCTACAATGAGCAGTTCTTC,CASSLASTSGSYNEQFF
-,TRBJ2-2,TRBV10-3,-,TGTGCCATCACTACCCCGGGACTGGGAAAAGGCGGGGAGCTGTTTTTT,CAITTPGLGKGGELFF
-,TRBJ1-5,TRBV21-1,-,TGTGCCAGCAGCAAAGCGCTGGGCAGGGGCCATCAGCCCCAGCATTTT,CASSKALGRGHQPQHF
TRBD1,TRBJ2-3,TRBV27,-,TGTGCCAGCAGTTTATACCGTGACAGGGTCAGGGTCCCAGATACGCAGTATTTT,CASSLYRDRVRVPDTQYF